This paragraph reports one T cell receptor (beta chain). Its antigen is still unknown. Within one base of it there is no much larger clone, and no base qualities were kept. Library creation used the immunoSEQ multiplex PCR assay. TCRdb took this table from immuneACCESS and kept in-frame rearrangements with V and J called. Such tables lack part of the clones; where checked against another copy, unresolved V genes explain under half of the gap, and the rest is unexplained. The sample table shows approximately 25,000 clones, and just over 60% are seen once. Roughly 12% of the sample is held by the ten biggest clonotypes. CDR1 is given as SGHKS and CDR2 as YYEKEE, both from the germline V gene (reference sequence). Trimming removed 4 bases from V and 0 bases from J, leaving 13 bases between the germline ends. Including cysteine and phenylalanine, the CDR3 has 15 amino acids. Only CDR3 DNA is held: 45 bases, read in frame from base 1.

For TCR Vbeta sequencing, memory CD4+ T cells were sorted ex vivo from the peripheral blood of narcolepsy patients and healthy controls. The data were taken from a study of T cells in narcolepsy (dated by TCRdb to the late 2010s). Looking at the study overall: Patients with narcolepsy type 1 or type 2 (NT1, NT2) were enrolled in the study together with healthy control donors. The study sought autoreactive T cells targeting hypocretin neuron self-antigens (hypocretin, TRIB2) in narcolepsy patients, using TCR Vbeta sequencing to track clonotypes in blood and CSF.

On the study overall, not on this receptor specifically: No sequences matching autoreactive T cell clones were present in some of the blood memory CD4+ repertoires from patients and controls. Patients and controls had comparable numbers of sequenced blood memory CD4+ clonotypes, averaging about 40,000 and 33,000, respectively. Plots comparing CSF and blood CD4+ T cell clonotypes from the same patient highlighted HCRT-specific and TRIB2-specific autoreactive clonotypes. Autoreactive clonotypes were reported to be detected serially in the blood of the same patients and of different patients, but not in the blood of healthy controls.

The source is a human donor in good health. The chain is encoded by TRBV5-5 joined to TRBJ1-2; the D gene is perhaps TRBD1, on 6 matching bases. Sequenced input: memory (CD45RA-) CD4+ T cells from blood. Read against the paper, the sample's cell subset or site label means: memory T cells sorted ex vivo from peripheral blood. The CDR3 amino acid sequence is: CASSPVKGANYGYTF. The DNA reads as follows: TGTGCCAGCAGCCCCGTCAAGGGGGCTAACTATGGCTACACCTTC.